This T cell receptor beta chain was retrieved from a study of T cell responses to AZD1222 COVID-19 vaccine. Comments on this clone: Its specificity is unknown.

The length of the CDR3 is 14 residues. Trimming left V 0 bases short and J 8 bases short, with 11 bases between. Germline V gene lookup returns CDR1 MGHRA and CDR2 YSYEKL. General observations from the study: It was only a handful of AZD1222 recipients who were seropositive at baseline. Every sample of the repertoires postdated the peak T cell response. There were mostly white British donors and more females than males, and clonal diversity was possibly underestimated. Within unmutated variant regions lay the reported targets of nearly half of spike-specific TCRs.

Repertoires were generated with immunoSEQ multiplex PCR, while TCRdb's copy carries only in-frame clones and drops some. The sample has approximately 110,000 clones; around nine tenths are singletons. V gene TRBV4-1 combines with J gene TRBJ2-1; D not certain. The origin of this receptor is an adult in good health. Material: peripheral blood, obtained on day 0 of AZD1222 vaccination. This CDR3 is CASSQDVGSDEQFF. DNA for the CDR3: TGCGCCAGCAGCCAAGATGTGGGCTCGGATGAGCAGTTCTTC.